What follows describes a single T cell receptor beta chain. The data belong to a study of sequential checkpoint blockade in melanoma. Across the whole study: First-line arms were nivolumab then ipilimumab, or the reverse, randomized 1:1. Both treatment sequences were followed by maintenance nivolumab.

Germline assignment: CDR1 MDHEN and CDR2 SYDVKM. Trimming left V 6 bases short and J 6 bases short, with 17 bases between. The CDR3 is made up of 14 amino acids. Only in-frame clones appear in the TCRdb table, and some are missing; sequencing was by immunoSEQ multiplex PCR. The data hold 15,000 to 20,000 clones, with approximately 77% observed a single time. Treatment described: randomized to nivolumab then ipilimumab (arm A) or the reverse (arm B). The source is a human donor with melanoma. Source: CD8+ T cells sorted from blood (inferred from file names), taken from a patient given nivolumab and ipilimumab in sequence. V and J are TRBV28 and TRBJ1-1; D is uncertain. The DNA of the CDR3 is TGTGCCAGCAGCGCCAGCGACGGGGTAGCTGAAGCTTTCTTT. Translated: CASSASDGVAEAFF.